Following are 6 T cell receptor beta chains from one sample sequenced in a study of CD8 T cells in ankylosing spondylitis. No antigens are known for them. Findings and limits, study-wide: A TCR beta motif made of under 10 highly homologous variants seemed typical of ankylosing spondylitis blood.

MiXCR, applied by TCRdb to the 5' RACE reads, yields one record per CDR3 protein. The sample yields some 450,000 distinct CDR3 sequences, more than 15% seen once. The source material was blood, either unsorted or a sorted T cell fraction (not recorded which). Every receptor here comes from a male donor with ankylosing spondylitis.

The chain has TRBV28 and TRBJ1-3; no clear D gene. The germline CDR1 and CDR2 sequences are MDHEN and SYDVKM. The CDR3 is 15 residues long. V was cut by 4 bases and J by 2 bases, with 12 bases left in between. The CDR3 spells CASSSPGKAGNTIYF. The DNA for the CDR3 is TGTGCCAGCAGTTCCCCCGGGAAAGCTGGAAACACCATATATTTT.

There are a few counts of this clonotype. This rearrangement joins TRBV20-1 to TRBJ2-7; TRBD2 aligns across 13 bases. V lost 2 bases to trimming and J lost 5 bases; unmatched junction nucleotides: 6. Per germline, CDR1 DFQATT and CDR2 SNEGSKA (reference sequence). CDR3 size: 15 residues. CDR3 protein: CSARQLAGGHNEQYF. The CDR3 DNA reads TGCAGTGCTAGACAACTAGCGGGGGGGCATAACGAGCAGTACTTC.

This clonotype was seen a handful of times. The gene calls are TRBV5-1 and TRBJ2-7, with D possibly being TRBD1 (6 bases). V was clipped by 2 bases and J by 4 bases, with 16 bases between them. Germline-derived CDR1 and CDR2 are SGHRS and YFSETQ. The CDR3 length is 15 residues. The CDR3 here is CASSFLGAENYEQYF. The CDR3 DNA is TGCGCCAGCAGCTTTCTGGGGGCGGAGAATTACGAGCAGTACTTC.

J is TRBJ1-5 and V is TRBV24-1, with D possibly being TRBD1 (5 bases). The J call is uncertain, as TRBJ2-3 better fits the DNA end. Looked up from germline, CDR1 is KGHDR and CDR2 is SFDVKD. The CDR3 runs 13 residues. CDR3 amino acids: CATRSGNNQPQYF. For the CDR3, the DNA is TGTGCCACCAGGTCAGGGAACAATCAGCCCCAGTATTTT.

This CDR3 reads CASSQDLAQVPGELFF. The DNA for the CDR3 is TGTGCCAGCAGCCAAGATCTAGCTCAAGTCCCCGGGGAGCTGTTTTTT. The chain joins TRBV3-1 to TRBJ2-2; possible D gene TRBD2, 5 bases. Trimming stripped 0 bases from V and 6 bases from J, with 14 bases between. The CDR3 runs 16 residues. Germline assignment: CDR1 LGHDT and CDR2 YNNKEL (reference sequence).

This chain connects TRBV20-1 to TRBJ1-5; D ambiguous. CDR1 is DFQATT, CDR2 SNEGSKA, per germline (reference sequence). Trimming took off 4 bases at V and 1 base at J, with 11 bases between the two ends. The CDR3 consists of 14 residues. The CDR3 reads CSATPVRSNQPQHF. The CDR3 DNA sequence: TGCAGTGCTACTCCGGTGCGGAGCAATCAGCCCCAGCATTTT.